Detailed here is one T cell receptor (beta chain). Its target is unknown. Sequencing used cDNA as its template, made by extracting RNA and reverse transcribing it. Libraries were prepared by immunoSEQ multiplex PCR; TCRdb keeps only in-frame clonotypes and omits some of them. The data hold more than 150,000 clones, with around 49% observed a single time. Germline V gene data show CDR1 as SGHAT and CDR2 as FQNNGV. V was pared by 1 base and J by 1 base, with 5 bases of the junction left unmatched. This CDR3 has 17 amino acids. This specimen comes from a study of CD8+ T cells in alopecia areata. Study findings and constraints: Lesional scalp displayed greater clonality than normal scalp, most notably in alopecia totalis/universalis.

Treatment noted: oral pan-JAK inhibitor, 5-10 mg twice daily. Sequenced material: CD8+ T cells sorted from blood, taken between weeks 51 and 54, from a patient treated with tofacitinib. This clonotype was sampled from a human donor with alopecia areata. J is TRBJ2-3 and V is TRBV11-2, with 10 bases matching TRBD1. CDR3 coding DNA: TGTGCCAGCAGCTTAGGCCCCGGGACAGGGGGCACAGATACGCAGTATTTT. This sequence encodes CASSLGPGTGGTDTQYF.